These T cell receptor beta chains were read from a single sample in a study of T cells in Graves' hyperthyroidism and ophthalmopathy. TCRdb reprocessed the multiplex PCR reads via MiXCR and lists one record per CDR3 protein. The profile shows fewer than 700,000 distinct CDR3 sequences, around 15% of them singletons. Sequenced: blood. Source of these receptors: a woman in her twenties or thirties with Graves' hyperthyroidism. Each CDR3 is given with its conserved first and last residue. D genes are given only for firm matches. Some rows mark clone size as missing; the rest say once, few, many or name a class of expanded clone.

v_call	j_call	d_call	clone_size	cdr3_aa	cdr3_nt
TRBV6-2/TRBV6-3	TRBJ1-1	-	many	CASRPWNTEAFF	TGTGCCAGCAGGCCTTGGAACACTGAAGCTTTCTTT
TRBV15	TRBJ1-2	TRBD1	-	CATSIDRGYYGYTF	TGTGCCACCAGTATCGACAGGGGCTACTATGGCTACACCTTC
TRBV11-2	TRBJ2-7	TRBD2	many	CASSLSVSGGVHEQYF	TGTGCCAGCAGCTTATCCGTTAGCGGGGGGGTCCACGAGCAGTACTTC
TRBV7-3	TRBJ2-3	-	few	CASSLGSVATGAQYF	TGTGCCAGCAGCCTCGGGTCTGTAGCGACGGGGGCGCAGTATTTT
TRBV7-2	TRBJ2-2	TRBD1	few	CASSPPGQTNTGELFF	TGTGCCAGCAGCCCCCCGGGACAGACGAACACCGGGGAGCTGTTTTTT
TRBV5-4	TRBJ1-2	TRBD1	few	CASSITGGNYGYTF	TGTGCCAGCAGCATCACAGGGGGCAATTATGGCTACACCTTC
TRBV27	TRBJ2-2	-	few	CASRGGIGELFF	TGTGCCAGCAGGGGGGGCATCGGGGAGCTGTTTTTT
TRBV11-2	TRBJ2-3	-	many	CASSLRGLADTDTQYF	TGTGCCAGCAGCTTGAGGGGGTTAGCGGACACAGATACGCAGTATTTT
TRBV30	TRBJ1-6	-	-	CAWTGGGGFYNSPLHF	TGTGCCTGGACCGGGGGGGGGGGTTTCTATAATTCACCCCTCCACTTT
TRBV19	TRBJ2-7	-	-	CASKVDLSYNEQYF	TGTGCCAGTAAGGTGGATCTCTCCTACAATGAGCAGTACTTC
TRBV28	TRBJ1-4	-	few	CASSFGGNEKLFF	TGTGCCAGCAGTTTCGGGGGGAATGAAAAACTGTTTTTT
TRBV7-2	TRBJ2-5	TRBD2	many	CASSLIAGETQYF	TGTGCCAGCAGCTTAATAGCGGGAGAGACCCAGTACTTC
TRBV10-3	TRBJ1-5	-	-	CAISDLAGSGNQPQHF	TGTGCCATCAGTGATTTGGCAGGGTCGGGCAATCAGCCCCAGCATTTT
TRBV5-6	TRBJ1-2	-	-	CASRSDGPYGYTF	TGTGCCAGCAGATCGGACGGCCCCTATGGCTACACCTTC
TRBV7-2	TRBJ1-4	-	-	CASSLGHPVDEKLFF	TGTGCCAGCAGCTTAGGACATCCAGTAGACGAAAAACTGTTTTTT
TRBV7-9	TRBJ2-5	-	many	CASVRDTETQYF	TGTGCCAGTGTTCGGGACACCGAGACCCAGTACTTC
TRBV5-1	TRBJ2-3	TRBD2	few	CASNGQQTGGGTDTQYF	TGCGCCAGCAACGGACAACAAACGGGAGGTGGCACAGATACGCAGTATTTT
TRBV6-5	TRBJ2-1	-	-	CASSYPLDRHRDEQFF	TGTGCCAGTAGTTACCCCCTAGATAGGCATCGGGATGAGCAGTTCTTC
TRBV2	TRBJ2-2	-	many	CASSDVGSDTGELFF	TGTGCCAGCAGTGATGTGGGAAGTGACACCGGGGAGCTGTTTTTT
TRBV4-1	TRBJ1-1	-	few	CASSVNRQLNTEAFF	TGCGCCAGCAGCGTCAATCGACAGTTAAACACTGAAGCTTTCTTT
TRBV25-1	TRBJ2-7	-	-	CASSLILFHEQYF	TGTGCCAGCAGTCTCATCTTATTTCACGAGCAGTACTTC
TRBV30	TRBJ1-4	-	-	CAWSPHETEGEKLFF	TGTGCCTGGAGTCCCCACGAAACAGAGGGTGAAAAACTGTTTTTT
TRBV28	TRBJ1-2	-	many	CASSQGVPGGYTF	TGTGCCAGCAGCCAAGGGGTTCCCGGGGGCTACACCTTC
TRBV6-1	TRBJ2-2	-	-	CASKTPYGELFF	TGTGCCAGCAAAACTCCATACGGGGAGCTGTTTTTT
TRBV18	TRBJ1-3	-	-	CASSPPGVSRNTIYF	TGTGCCAGCTCGCCTCCAGGGGTGAGCCGAAACACCATATATTTT
TRBV7-3	TRBJ2-2	TRBD2	-	CASSPSGSRELFF	TGTGCCAGCAGCCCGAGCGGGAGCCGGGAGCTGTTTTTT
TRBV5-1	TRBJ2-5	TRBD1	many	CASSLQGAQETQYF	TGTGCCAGCAGTCTCCAGGGGGCCCAAGAGACCCAGTACTTC
TRBV20-1	TRBJ1-2	TRBD1	-	CSAAGGDYGYTF	TGCAGTGCGGCAGGGGGCGACTATGGCTACACCTTC
TRBV11-2	TRBJ1-3	-	many	CASSLRLRWNTIYF	TGTGCCAGCAGCTTGCGTCTCAGGTGGAACACCATATATTTT
TRBV6-1	TRBJ2-2	-	few	CASRLLQGSGELFF	TGTGCCAGCAGACTCCTCCAGGGGAGCGGGGAGCTGTTTTTT
TRBV7-2	TRBJ1-1	-	-	CASSLVPQGVSTEAFF	TGTGCCAGCAGTTTAGTCCCACAGGGTGTTTCCACTGAAGCTTTCTTT
TRBV11-1	TRBJ2-2	-	many	CASSLEASISGELFF	TGTGCCAGCAGCTTAGAAGCTAGTATTTCCGGGGAGCTGTTTTTT
TRBV6-1	TRBJ1-4	-	many	CASSVGSSIATNEKLFF	TGTGCCAGCAGTGTGGGATCTTCTATTGCAACTAATGAAAAACTGTTTTTT
TRBV19	TRBJ1-5	-	-	CASNLGGPSNQPQHF	TGTGCCAGTAATTTGGGAGGGCCTAGCAATCAGCCCCAGCATTTT
TRBV5-1	TRBJ2-1	TRBD2	-	CASSLGGTNPYNEQFF	TGCGCCAGCAGCTTGGGAGGGACTAACCCCTACAATGAGCAGTTCTTC
TRBV28	TRBJ2-7	-	many	CASSLGVVAYEQYF	TGTGCCAGCAGTTTGGGAGTGGTAGCGTACGAGCAGTACTTC
TRBV7-2	TRBJ2-6	-	few	CASSRLGVSGANVLTF	TGTGCCAGCAGCCGGTTGGGTGTCTCTGGGGCCAACGTCCTGACTTTC
TRBV12-3/TRBV12-4	TRBJ1-2	TRBD1	many	CASSLWTGGYGYTF	TGTGCCAGCAGTCTATGGACAGGGGGCTATGGCTACACCTTC
TRBV19	TRBJ2-4	-	-	CASSLKNIQYF	TGTGCCAGTAGTCTAAAAAACATTCAGTACTTC
TRBV3-1	TRBJ2-3	-	many	CASSQDRQASGTDTQYF	TGTGCCAGCAGCCAAGATCGTCAGGCTAGCGGCACAGATACGCAGTATTTT
TRBV5-8	TRBJ2-1	TRBD2	many	CASSFPRTSGAYNEQFF	TGTGCCAGCAGCTTCCCGCGGACTAGCGGTGCCTACAATGAGCAGTTCTTC
TRBV28	TRBJ2-7	TRBD1	many	CASTPGTEVRFEQYF	TGTGCCAGCACCCCCGGGACAGAGGTACGGTTCGAGCAGTACTTC
TRBV7-9	TRBJ1-6	-	-	CASSLRRGGGHSPLHF	TGTGCCAGCAGCTTACGCCGGGGGGGAGGGCATTCACCCCTCCACTTT
TRBV15	TRBJ2-1	-	many	CATSRAGASPYNEQFF	TGTGCCACCAGCAGAGCGGGGGCTTCCCCTTACAATGAGCAGTTCTTC
TRBV20-1	TRBJ1-3	-	many	CSARHPLSPSGNTIYF	TGCAGTGCTAGGCATCCCCTCAGTCCTTCTGGAAACACCATATATTTT
TRBV11-2	TRBJ2-1	TRBD1	many	CASSLARGPYNEQFF	TGTGCCAGCAGCTTAGCCAGGGGGCCGTACAATGAGCAGTTCTTC
TRBV5-1	TRBJ2-7	-	-	CASSLNGDWVHEQYF	TGCGCCAGCAGCTTGAACGGGGACTGGGTCCACGAGCAGTACTTC
TRBV7-3	TRBJ2-3	TRBD2	few	CASSWGGSPDTQYF	TGTGCCAGCAGCTGGGGCGGGAGCCCAGATACGCAGTATTTT
TRBV11-2	TRBJ2-3	-	many	CASSSADTQYF	TGTGCCAGCAGCTCAGCGGATACGCAGTATTTT
TRBV10-1	TRBJ2-7	-	-	CASSEGGGNFFYEQYF	TGCGCCAGCAGTGAAGGTGGCGGAAACTTCTTCTACGAGCAGTACTTC
TRBV3-1	TRBJ1-5	-	many	CASSQLGGSQPQHF	TGTGCCAGCAGCCAGTTAGGTGGTTCTCAGCCCCAGCATTTT
TRBV5-1	TRBJ2-3	TRBD2	once	CASSPAGGTRPDTQYF	TGCGCCAGCAGCCCGGCCGGGGGGACTAGACCAGATACGCAGTATTTT
TRBV5-1	TRBJ2-5	TRBD2	few	CASSGLAGLETQYF	TGCGCCAGCAGCGGACTAGCGGGACTAGAGACCCAGTACTTC
TRBV20-1	TRBJ2-5	-	many	CSAYRVETQYF	TGCAGTGCCTACAGGGTGGAGACCCAGTACTTC